These 23 T cell receptor beta chains were all obtained from the same sample, sequenced in a study of blood T cell repertoires in COVID-19. TCRdb keeps only in-frame clones here, not all; method: immunoSEQ multiplex PCR. Of 70,000 to 100,000 clones in the sample, roughly 86% were seen once. Source material: peripheral blood. The receptors here all came from a man in his fifties or sixties with active or convalescent COVID-19.

The V call is TRBV7-2, the J call TRBJ2-5, with 7 bases matching TRBD1. Germline CDR1 SGHTA, CDR2 FQGNSA. This CDR3 region has 16 residues. Germline trimming cut 2 bases from V and 2 bases from J; bases unmatched to any gene: 8. The chain's CDR3 is CASSLIYGTEQETQYF. For the CDR3, the DNA is TGTGCCAGCAGCTTAATTTACGGGACAGAGCAAGAGACCCAGTACTTC.

This clone was recorded only once. The chain couples TRBV29-1 to TRBJ2-1; a possible D gene is TRBD2 (6 bases). The germline gives CDR1 SQVTM, CDR2 ANQGSEA. Trimming took off 7 bases at V and 4 bases at J, with 8 bases between the two ends. The CDR3 totals 11 residues. The CDR3 sequence: CSAAGYNEQFF. CDR3 nucleotide sequence: TGCAGCGCCGCGGGATACAATGAGCAGTTCTTC.

This clone was observed a single time. The chain joins TRBV5-6 to TRBJ1-2; TRBD1 is a possible D gene (6 bases). CDR1 is SGHDT and CDR2 is YYEEEE in the germline V gene. The germline V and J ends were trimmed by 4 bases and 3 bases, with 13 bases remaining between them. This CDR3 contains 14 residues. The CDR3 here is CASSPEQGYYGYTF. In DNA form, the CDR3 reads TGTGCCAGCAGCCCCGAACAGGGCTACTATGGCTACACCTTC.

This sequence joins TRBV19 and TRBJ2-3, with a tentative D call TRBD2 (7 bases). The CDR3 loop spans 16 amino acids. Per germline, CDR1 LNHDA and CDR2 SQIVND (reference sequence). V lost 7 bases and J 7 bases, leaving 24 bases between the germline ends. CDR3 residues: CASTTTGGGISNTQYF. The CDR3 DNA reads as TGTGCCAGTACCACCACGGGCGGGGGCATTTCGAATACGCAGTATTTT.

This clone came up once. The V and J genes are TRBV25-1 and TRBJ1-2; the match to TRBD1 covers 9 bases. The CDR3 loop spans 15 amino acids. With 6 bases clipped from V and 3 bases from J, the junction kept 8 bases outside the gene matches. Germline CDR1 and CDR2: MGHDK and SYGVNS. The CDR3 sequence: CASSDRGSHYYGYTF. The CDR3 DNA follows: TGTGCCAGCAGCGACAGGGGGTCCCACTACTATGGCTACACCTTC.

The V and J genes are TRBV5-1 and TRBJ2-7; 10 positions agree with TRBD1. V dropped 4 bases and J dropped 5; count of bases not matched to a gene: 6. Looked up from germline, CDR1 is SGHRS and CDR2 is YFSETQ. This CDR3 contains 14 residues. Here the CDR3 reads CASSLGTGVHEQYV. In nucleotides, the CDR3 is TGCGCCAGCAGCCTGGGGACAGGGGTCCACGAGCAGTACGTC.

This chain connects TRBV30 to TRBJ2-7; 7 nucleotides match TRBD1. Germline loops: CDR1 GTSNPN, CDR2 SVGIG (reference sequence). Trimming took 4 bases from V and 0 from J; bases not matched to a gene: 3. The CDR3 runs to 13 residues. CDR3 bases: TGTGCCTGGACAGGGGACAGCTCCTACGAGCAGTACTTC. Its protein is CAWTGDSSYEQYF.

J is TRBJ1-3 and V is TRBV12-3 or TRBV12-4; no definite D call. The CDR3 spans 13 residues. V lost 2 bases to trimming and J lost 1 base, with 3 bases between them. The CDR3 loop reads CASSLLSGNTIYF. The CDR3 coding sequence is TGTGCCAGCAGTTTATTATCTGGAAACACCATATATTTT.

The chain has TRBV19 and TRBJ2-1; 9 positions match TRBD2. The CDR3 loop spans 16 amino acids. V was clipped by 3 bases and J by 4 bases; unmatched bases: 7. Germline lookup yields CDR1 LNHDA and CDR2 SQIVND (reference sequence). CDR3 sequence (DNA): TGTGCCAGTAGTATTAGCGGGGGAGATCTTTACAATGAGCAGTTCTTC. Its translation is CASSISGGDLYNEQFF.

J is TRBJ2-3 and V is TRBV15; D is perhaps TRBD1 (6 bases). The CDR3 extends over 16 amino acids. Germline V gene data show CDR1 as LNHNV and CDR2 as YYDKDF (reference sequence). Trimming cost V 0 bases and J 1 base, with 11 bases left between them. The CDR3 DNA is TGTGCCACCAGCAGAGATAGGGCAGGGGGCACAGATACGCAGTATTTT. The encoded protein is CATSRDRAGGTDTQYF.

V usage is TRBV4-2 and J usage is TRBJ2-1, with 9 bases matching TRBD1. The CDR3 spans 15 residues. CDR1 and CDR2 (germline): LGHNA, YNFKEQ. Germline trimming cut 6 bases from V and 5 bases from J; bases unmatched to any gene: 8. The CDR3 here is CASSARDREHNEQFF. CDR3 sequence (DNA): TGTGCCAGCAGTGCTCGGGACAGGGAACACAATGAGCAGTTCTTC.

The chain uses TRBV4-3 and TRBJ2-1; 9 bases are shared with TRBD2. The CDR3 has 16 residues. Unmatched junction bases numbered 6, after V lost 0 bases and J lost 6 bases. CDR1 LGHNA and CDR2 YSLEER come from the germline V gene. The DNA for the CDR3 is TGCGCCAGCAGCCAAGAGTGGCGGGGGGGCCGCAATGAGCAGTTCTTC. It specifies CASSQEWRGGRNEQFF.

The chain carries TRBV18 and TRBJ1-1; tentative D call: TRBD1 (5 bases). CDR1 is KGHSH and CDR2 is LQKENI in the germline V gene. The CDR3 contains 13 residues. V lost 8 bases, J lost 11 bases, and 21 bases lay in between. As DNA, the CDR3 is TGTGCCAGCCGACCGGGCCAGGGCGTAGAGGCTTTCTTT. It translates to CASRPGQGVEAFF.

Only one count was recorded for this clone. The V call is TRBV15, the J call TRBJ1-6, with 7 bases that match TRBD1. Trimming cost V 0 bases and J 14 bases; bases outside gene matches: 10. The germline gives CDR1 LNHNV, CDR2 YYDKDF (reference sequence). The CDR3 has 15 residues. DNA for the CDR3: TGTGCCACCAGCAGAGATAAAGGAGGGGGCAGGGCCCTCCACTTT. Its translation: CATSRDKGGGRALHF.

This chain uses TRBV4-2 with TRBJ1-6; TRBD1 matches 7 bases. The CDR3 spans 16 residues. CDR1 and CDR2 (germline): LGHNA, YNFKEQ. V dropped 0 bases and J dropped 9; count of bases not matched to a gene: 8. The DNA of the CDR3 is TGTGCCAGCAGCCAAGATGTGGGGCAGGGGGTTTCACCCCTCCACTTT. Its protein is CASSQDVGQGVSPLHF.

The V call is TRBV7-2, the J call TRBJ2-1; 7 bases agree with TRBD1. Trimming took 0 bases from V and 15 from J; bases not matched to a gene: 14. The CDR3 runs to 15 residues. CDR1 SGHTA and CDR2 FQGNSA come from the germline V gene. The CDR3 coding sequence is TGTGCCAGCAGCTTAGCGGGGGACAGCGAGTGGAGTCGGTTCTTC. Its translation is CASSLAGDSEWSRFF.

This rearrangement joins TRBV4-1 to TRBJ2-7; tentatively, D is TRBD1 (7 bases). This CDR3 is 15 amino acids long. V shed 0 bases and J shed 0 bases, with 9 bases lying between them. The germline gives CDR1 MGHRA, CDR2 YSYEKL. In DNA, the CDR3 is TGCGCCAGCAGCCAAGAGGAGGGGGCCTCCTACGAGCAGTACGTC. Its protein product is CASSQEEGASYEQYV.

The chain is built from TRBV6-5 and TRBJ1-3; D not certain. This CDR3 is built from 15 residues. V was shortened by 0 bases and J by 3 bases, with 9 bases between the two germline ends. Germline CDR1 and CDR2: MNHEY and SVGAGI. CDR3: CASSYSTGSGNTIYF. CDR3 in DNA: TGTGCCAGCAGTTACTCGACGGGGAGTGGAAACACCATATATTTT.

The V call is TRBV6-5, the J call TRBJ1-4; 7 nucleotides agree with TRBD1. CDR3 size: 14 residues. Germline V lookup: CDR1 MNHEY, CDR2 SVGAGI. With 5 bases clipped from V and 8 bases from J, the junction kept 8 bases outside the gene matches. CDR3 DNA sequence: TGTGCCAGCAGTACAGGGGCCGGGGAGGAAAAACTGTTTTTT. This sequence encodes CASSTGAGEEKLFF.

The V gene is TRBV6-5, the J gene TRBJ2-1, with 7 bases lining up with TRBD1. V gave up 7 bases and J gave up 10 bases; unmatched junction bases: 7. Germline lookup yields CDR1 MNHEY and CDR2 SVGAGI. This CDR3 is 12 amino acids long. CDR3 loop: CASTIQGQEQFF. The CDR3 DNA reads TGTGCCAGCACCATACAGGGACAGGAGCAGTTCTTC.

The chain joins TRBV6-5 to TRBJ1-6, with a possible D match to TRBD1 (5 bases). The length of the CDR3 is 12 residues. Germline V CDR1 and CDR2: MNHEY, SVGAGI. Trimming took off 6 bases at V and 6 bases at J, with 6 bases between the two ends. CDR3 sequence (DNA): TGTGCCAGCAGGACAGTTAATTCACCCCTCCACTTT. Its translation is CASRTVNSPLHF.

This chain joins TRBV6-5 and TRBJ2-6; D unresolved. Trimming took 7 bases from V and 0 from J, leaving 7 bases between them. CDR3 length: 14 residues. In germline, CDR1 is MNHEY, CDR2 SVGAGI. The CDR3 loop is CASIYSSGANVLTF. CDR3 nucleotide sequence: TGTGCCAGCATCTACAGCTCTGGGGCCAACGTCCTGACTTTC.

The V call is TRBV5-4, the J call TRBJ2-5; 9 bases match TRBD2. The ends lost 2 bases at V and 1 base at J; junction bases unmatched: 3. The germline V gene has CDR1 SGHNT and CDR2 YYREEE (reference sequence). This CDR3 region has 15 residues. The CDR3 nucleotides are TGTGCCAGCAGCTTCGGACTAGCGAGCCAAGAGACCCAGTACTTC. Translation gives CASSFGLASQETQYF.